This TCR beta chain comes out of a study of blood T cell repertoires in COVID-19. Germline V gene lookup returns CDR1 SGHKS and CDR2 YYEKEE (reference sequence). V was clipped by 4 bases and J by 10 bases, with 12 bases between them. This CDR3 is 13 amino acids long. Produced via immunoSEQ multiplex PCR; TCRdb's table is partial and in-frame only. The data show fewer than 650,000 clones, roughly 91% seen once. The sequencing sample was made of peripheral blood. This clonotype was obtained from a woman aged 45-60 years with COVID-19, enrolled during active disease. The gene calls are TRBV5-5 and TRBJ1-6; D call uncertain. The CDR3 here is CASSPVGLSPLHF. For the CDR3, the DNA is TGTGCCAGCAGCCCGGTTGGTCTGTCACCCCTCCACTTT. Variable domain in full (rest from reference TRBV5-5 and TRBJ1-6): DAGVTQSPTHLIKTRGQQVTLRCSPISGHKSVSWYQQVLGQGPQFIFQYYEKEERGRGNFPDRFSARQFPNYSSELNVNALLLGDSALYLCASSPVGLSPLHFGNGTRLTVT.